The 28 T cell receptor beta chains below all came from one sample that was sequenced in a study of blood T cell repertoires in COVID-19 (dated by TCRdb to about 2020). Library preparation was by the immunoSEQ multiplex PCR assay. TCRdb retrieved this table from immuneACCESS and kept in-frame rearrangements only. Not all clones are present; in checked studies, unresolved V genes account for under half, and no reason is known for the remainder. The sample records 100,000 to 150,000 clones, about three quarters of which are singletons. In total, the top ten clones hold 6.2% of the sample. The sample comprised peripheral blood. These receptors were obtained from a man aged 65-85 years with acute or convalescent COVID-19.

The chain employs TRBV12-3 or TRBV12-4 and TRBJ1-1, with unresolved D. V lost 3 bases, J lost 6 bases, and 8 bases lay in between. This CDR3 has 12 amino acids. CDR3 DNA: TGTGCCAGCAGTTTTGAGTTTTCTGAAGCTTTCTTT. This codes for CASSFEFSEAFF.

This clone came up once. The chain recombines TRBV5-1 with TRBJ2-5, with D uncertain. V lost 1 base and J 5 bases, leaving 6 bases between the germline ends. This CDR3 has 12 amino acids. Germline assignment: CDR1 SGHRS and CDR2 YFSETQ. The CDR3 DNA reads as TGCGCCAGCAGCTTGAGAGTGGAGACCCAGTACTTC. The encoded protein is CASSLRVETQYF.

This clone was detected once. This rearrangement joins TRBV29-1 to TRBJ2-5; no clear D. CDR1 is SQVTM, CDR2 ANQGSEA, per germline. The ends were cut back, 4 bases at V and 0 bases at J, with 9 bases in the middle. The CDR3 totals 13 residues. CDR3 sequence (DNA): TGCAGCGTTGTCAGGAACAACCAAGAGACCCAGTACTTC. Its translation: CSVVRNNQETQYF.

The chain joins TRBV6-6 to TRBJ1-4; D might be TRBD1 (5 bases). V dropped 7 bases and J dropped 4 bases, with 13 bases sitting between them. Germline lookup yields CDR1 MNHNY and CDR2 SVGAGI (reference sequence). The CDR3 runs 14 residues. The CDR3 is CASTEKGYNEKLFF. The CDR3 bases are TGTGCCAGCACCGAAAAGGGGTATAATGAAAAACTGTTTTTT.

The gene calls are TRBV5-5 and TRBJ1-2; a weak D match, TRBD1 (6 bases). Germline loops: CDR1 SGHKS, CDR2 YYEKEE (reference sequence). The CDR3 covers 12 residues. V shed 4 bases and J shed 5 bases, with 9 bases lying between them. The CDR3 nucleotides read TGTGCCAGCAGCAAGGACAGTTATGGCTACACCTTC. This encodes CASSKDSYGYTF. Supplemented by reference TRBV5-5 and TRBJ1-2, the full variable domain reads DAGVTQSPTHLIKTRGQQVTLRCSPISGHKSVSWYQQVLGQGPQFIFQYYEKEERGRGNFPDRFSARQFPNYSSELNVNALLLGDSALYLCASSKDSYGYTFGSGTRLTVV.

The chain links TRBV4-1 to TRBJ2-7; TRBD2 agrees at 10 bases. The CDR3 has 16 amino acids. The germline V gene has CDR1 MGHRA and CDR2 YSYEKL. J lost 2 bases, V lost 1 base, and 5 bases had no gene match. CDR3 in DNA: TGCGCCAGCAGCCAAGGGACTAGCGGTGCCCCCTACGAGCAGTACTTC. Amino acids: CASSQGTSGAPYEQYF.

V gene TRBV6-5 combines with J gene TRBJ1-6; 7 positions match TRBD1. Per the germline V gene, CDR1 is MNHEY and CDR2 is SVGAGI. V was clipped by 8 bases and J by 5 bases; unmatched bases: 9. The CDR3 loop spans 15 amino acids. This CDR3 reads CASFDGTVNNSPLHF. For the CDR3, the DNA is TGTGCCAGCTTCGATGGGACAGTAAATAATTCACCCCTCCACTTT.

The chain recombines TRBV19 with TRBJ1-2, with TRBD1 matching over 11 bases. Germline trimming cut 7 bases from V and 6 bases from J; bases unmatched to any gene: 13. Germline V lookup: CDR1 LNHDA, CDR2 SQIVND (reference sequence). This CDR3 is 16 amino acids long. CDR3 nucleotide sequence: TGTGCCAGTATGATCGGCGGACAGGGGGCTTTGAATGGCTACACCTTC. Its translation: CASMIGGQGALNGYTF.

The chain is built from TRBV5-1 and TRBJ2-7; D ambiguous. The CDR3 is 12 residues long. V dropped 0 bases and J dropped 4 bases, with 5 bases sitting between them. CDR1 and CDR2 (germline): SGHRS, YFSETQ. In DNA, the CDR3 is TGCGCCAGCAGCTTGGAACAGTACGAGCAGTACTTC. Amino acid sequence: CASSLEQYEQYF.

This clone was found a few times. The chain combines TRBV2 with TRBJ2-7; 9 bases line up with TRBD2. The germline V gene encodes CDR1 SNHLY and CDR2 FYNNEI. Trimming at V came to 0 bases and at J to 0 bases, leaving 0 bases not matched to a gene. The length of the CDR3 is 15 residues. CDR3 sequence (DNA): TGTGCCAGCAGTGAAGCTAGCGGGAGCTCCTACGAGCAGTACTTC. Amino acids: CASSEASGSSYEQYF.

The rearrangement joins TRBV6-5 to TRBJ2-5, with 8 bases identical to TRBD1. J was trimmed by 2 bases and V by 2 bases; bases with no gene match: 4. Germline V gives CDR1 MNHEY, CDR2 SVGAGI. This CDR3 region has 15 residues. The CDR3 is CASSYLGTGQETQYF. The CDR3 DNA follows: TGTGCCAGCAGTTACCTCGGGACAGGACAAGAGACCCAGTACTTC.

This clone has just a few counts. The J gene is TRBJ2-5, the V gene TRBV7-9; 13 nucleotides line up with TRBD2. The CDR3 runs to 15 residues. The V and J ends lost 3 bases and 3 bases, in that order; junction bases with no gene match: 1. The germline CDR1 and CDR2 sequences are SEHNR and FQNEAQ (reference sequence). The CDR3 DNA sequence: TGTGCCAGCAGCTTCGGACTAGCGGGAGAAGAGACCCAGTACTTC. This encodes CASSFGLAGEETQYF.

This chain links TRBV9 with TRBJ1-2, with D unresolved. The germline V gene has CDR1 SGDLS and CDR2 YYNGEE. CDR3 length: 16 amino acids. Trimming shortened V by 0 bases and J by 1 base, and 13 bases separated the two germline ends. CDR3 DNA sequence: TGTGCCAGCAGCGTAGCTAGCGGATTAAGTAACTATGGCTACACCTTC. Encoded protein: CASSVASGLSNYGYTF.

The rearrangement links TRBV2 to TRBJ1-3, with a possible D match to TRBD1 (6 bases). The CDR3 consists of 14 residues. Trimming left V 7 bases short and J 5 bases short, with 15 bases between. CDR1 SNHLY and CDR2 FYNNEI come from the germline V gene. As DNA, the CDR3 is TGTGCCAGCACCATCCAGGGGAGTCGAAACACCATATATTTT. Its translation is CASTIQGSRNTIYF.

CDR3 region: CASSLARGTYGYTF. In nucleotides, the CDR3 is TGTGCCAGCAGTTTAGCCAGGGGAACCTATGGCTACACCTTC. This chain joins TRBV28 and TRBJ1-2, with D maybe TRBD1 (6 bases). Trimming pared 2 bases from V and 4 bases from J, leaving 11 bases between. Germline V lookup: CDR1 MDHEN, CDR2 SYDVKM. The CDR3 has 14 amino acids.

This clone was recorded a few times. The chain employs TRBV18 and TRBJ1-2; D remains ambiguous. V lost 3 bases and J 0 bases, leaving 11 bases between the germline ends. Germline values: CDR1 KGHSH, CDR2 LQKENI. This CDR3 region has 15 residues. CDR3 nucleotides: TGTGCCAGCTCACCGCAGAGGCCCGCTAACTATGGCTACACCTTC. This codes for CASSPQRPANYGYTF.

This rearrangement joins TRBV5-1 to TRBJ2-2; D is possibly TRBD1 (5 bases). Germline CDR1 SGHRS, CDR2 YFSETQ. V was clipped by 3 bases and J by 1 base, with 7 bases between them. The CDR3 length is 14 residues. CDR3 region: CASSSGQNTGELFF. The CDR3 coding sequence is TGCGCCAGCAGCTCCGGACAGAACACCGGGGAGCTGTTTTTT. Filled out from reference TRBV5-1 and TRBJ2-2, the complete variable domain reads KAGVTQTPRYLIKTRGQQVTLSCSPISGHRSVSWYQQTPGQGLQFLFEYFSETQRNKGNFPGRFSGRQFSNSRSEMNVSTLELGDSALYLCASSSGQNTGELFFGEGSRLTVL.

This sequence joins TRBV5-1 and TRBJ1-4; TRBD1 matches 7 bases. CDR1 SGHRS and CDR2 YFSETQ come from the germline V gene. CDR3 length: 16 amino acids. Losses at the gene ends were 0 bases for V and 4 bases for J; bases not matched to a gene: 6. The chain's CDR3 is CASSLAGTADNEKLFF. CDR3 DNA: TGCGCCAGCAGCTTGGCCGGGACAGCCGATAATGAAAAACTGTTTTTT.

This clone was counted between two and nine times. The sample carries other DNA sequences with the same CDR3. The chain couples TRBV5-4 to TRBJ1-5, with D possibly matching TRBD1 (6 bases). Germline-derived CDR1 and CDR2 are SGHNT and YYREEE (reference sequence). The CDR3 has 16 amino acids. V dropped 4 bases and J dropped 0 bases, with 14 bases sitting between them. CDR3 in amino acids: CASSLDGQFSNQPQHF. CDR3 bases: TGTGCCAGCAGCCTAGACGGACAGTTTAGCAATCAGCCCCAGCATTTT.

The chain couples TRBV18 to TRBJ1-5; TRBD1 agrees at 11 bases. J was trimmed by 7 bases and V by 6 bases; bases with no gene match: 11. In germline, CDR1 is KGHSH, CDR2 LQKENI. The CDR3 consists of 16 residues. CDR3: CASSQSGQGAGQPQHF. The CDR3 DNA follows: TGTGCCAGCTCGCAAAGCGGACAGGGGGCAGGGCAGCCCCAGCATTTT.

V usage is TRBV19 and J usage is TRBJ1-5, with D unclear. The ends were cut back, 4 bases at V and 7 bases at J, with 11 bases in the middle. Germline loops: CDR1 LNHDA, CDR2 SQIVND (reference sequence). The CDR3 extends over 13 amino acids. In nucleotides, the CDR3 is TGTGCCAGTAGTACCCTCTTTAGCCAGCCCCAGCATTTT. Its translation is CASSTLFSQPQHF.

As regards this clone: One base away lies a much larger clone, so this may be a sequencing read error. This chain uses TRBV13 with TRBJ1-1; D gene ambiguous. Germline V gene sequence: CDR1 PRHDT, CDR2 FYEKMQ (reference sequence). Trimming removed 3 bases at V and 1 base at J, with 6 bases between. This CDR3 comprises 13 residues. The CDR3 is CASSFSGNTEAFF. CDR3 DNA sequence: TGTGCCAGCAGCTTTTCAGGGAACACTGAAGCTTTCTTT.

The chain combines TRBV7-2 with TRBJ2-7, with D possibly TRBD2 on 5 matching bases. V was trimmed by 1 base and J by 4 bases, leaving 11 bases between them. The germline gives CDR1 SGHTA, CDR2 FQGNSA. CDR3 length: 14 amino acids. The CDR3 DNA is TGTGCCAGCAGCTTAGGTGTAGGAGGTTACGAGCAGTACTTC. Its translation is CASSLGVGGYEQYF.

The chain joins TRBV2 to TRBJ1-3; D is perhaps TRBD1 (5 bases). Germline-derived CDR1 and CDR2 are SNHLY and FYNNEI. The CDR3 length is 16 residues. V was shortened by 3 bases and J by 3 bases, with 15 bases between the two germline ends. The CDR3 protein is CASSDRRGTVGNTIYF. CDR3 bases: TGTGCCAGCAGTGATAGGCGGGGCACCGTTGGAAACACCATATATTTT.

V gene TRBV18 combines with J gene TRBJ2-3; 7 bases fit TRBD2. CDR1 is KGHSH and CDR2 is LQKENI in the germline V gene. The CDR3 is made up of 16 amino acids. The ends lost 3 bases at V and 0 bases at J; junction bases unmatched: 6. The CDR3 coding sequence is TGTGCCAGCTCACCGCCGGGACTACCCAGCACAGATACGCAGTATTTT. The encoded protein is CASSPPGLPSTDTQYF.

The CDR3 reads CASSDPLQGDQPQHF. The CDR3 DNA is TGCGCCAGCAGTGATCCCTTACAGGGAGATCAGCCCCAGCATTTT. The chain joins TRBV10-2 to TRBJ1-5, with D maybe TRBD1 (6 bases). Germline-derived CDR1 and CDR2 are WSHSY and SAAADI. The CDR3 length is 15 residues. With 3 bases removed from V and 5 bases from J, the gap between germline ends came to 14 bases.

The rearrangement uses TRBV9 and TRBJ1-6; 7 bases align to TRBD1. CDR1 is SGDLS and CDR2 is YYNGEE in the germline V gene. The CDR3 sequence is 15 residues long. J lost 1 base, V lost 6 bases, and 4 bases had no gene match. CDR3 protein: CASTATGSYNSPLHF. The DNA of the CDR3 is TGTGCCAGCACCGCGACAGGGTCCTATAATTCACCCCTCCACTTT.

This clone was recorded once. The CDR3 DNA reads as TGTGCCAGCAGCTCCGGGACAGGGGTGGCTTCACCCCTCCACTTT. Its translation: CASSSGTGVASPLHF. J is TRBJ1-6 and V is TRBV5-4, with 10 bases fitting TRBD1. Germline CDR1 SGHNT, CDR2 YYREEE (reference sequence). V dropped 3 bases and J dropped 9; count of bases not matched to a gene: 6. The CDR3 spans 15 residues.